The 26 T cell receptor beta chains in this list originate from one sample, sequenced in a study of siplizumab effects on memory and regulatory T cells. Cells from the mixed lymphocyte reaction were cocultured for more than 5 days at 37°C. Some clones are missing from TCRdb's copy, which holds only in-frame ones; the method was immunoSEQ multiplex PCR. The table shows some 20,000 clones, with around half occurring only once. Antigens of these TCRs are unknown. The sample comprised CFSE-low (dividing) CD4+ T cells sorted from an allogeneic mixed lymphocyte reaction. Receptors originate from a human donor in good health; the cells came from an allogeneic mixed lymphocyte reaction.

This clone came up a few times. The chain employs TRBV6-5 and TRBJ1-2, with a possible D match to TRBD1 (5 bases). Trimming left V 5 bases short and J 1 base short, with 11 bases between. This CDR3 is built from 14 residues. From germline, CDR1 is MNHEY and CDR2 SVGAGI. The CDR3 here is CASSEGRYNYGYTF. DNA of the CDR3: TGTGCCAGCAGTGAGGGACGGTATAACTATGGCTACACCTTC.

The genes are TRBV4-3 and TRBJ1-2, with 8 bases matching TRBD1. The ends lost 5 bases at V and 2 bases at J; junction bases unmatched: 10. CDR1 LGHNA and CDR2 YSLEER come from the germline V gene. This CDR3 comprises 16 residues. CDR3 nucleotide sequence: TGCGCCAGCAGCTACCTAAGACAGGGGTTAAACTATGGCTACACCTTC. Translated, it gives CASSYLRQGLNYGYTF.

This chain connects TRBV19 to TRBJ2-7; TRBD2 aligns across 7 bases. The CDR3 has 15 amino acids. J lost 4 bases, V lost 6 bases, and 12 bases had no gene match. Germline CDR1 reads LNHDA; CDR2 reads SQIVND (reference sequence). The CDR3 here is CASRSRGNSAYEQYF. The CDR3 DNA reads TGTGCCAGTAGATCGCGGGGGAACTCCGCTTACGAGCAGTACTTC.

V gene TRBV12-5 combines with J gene TRBJ1-1, with 9 bases that match TRBD1. The CDR3 loop spans 12 amino acids. V lost 5 bases to trimming and J lost 8 bases; unmatched junction nucleotides: 3. CDR1 LGHNT and CDR2 FRNRAP come from the germline V gene. The CDR3 sequence is CASGTGQGEAFF. The CDR3 DNA is TGTGCTAGTGGTACGGGACAGGGAGAAGCTTTCTTT.

This chain links TRBV6-6 with TRBJ2-7, with a possible D match to TRBD2 (6 bases). This CDR3 is 15 amino acids long. Germline V gene data show CDR1 as MNHNY and CDR2 as SVGAGI (reference sequence). Deletions cut 2 bases from V and 1 base from J, with 12 bases between. The CDR3 reads CASSYDPAGSYEQYF. The CDR3 nucleotides read TGTGCCAGCAGTTACGACCCCGCGGGGTCCTACGAGCAGTACTTC.

This rearrangement joins TRBV6-1 to TRBJ1-5; D unresolved. The CDR3 covers 13 residues. Deletions cut 3 bases from V and 9 bases from J, with 12 bases between. Germline loops: CDR1 MNHNS, CDR2 SASEGT. CDR3: CASSDNGGRPQHF. In DNA, the CDR3 is TGTGCCAGCAGTGATAACGGCGGGAGGCCCCAGCATTTT.

The V and J genes are TRBV7-3 and TRBJ2-5; perhaps TRBD1 as D (6 bases). TRBJ2-7 explains the end of the DNA better; the J call may be wrong. CDR1 and CDR2 from the germline V gene are SGHTA and FQGTGA. This CDR3 spans 13 amino acids. The CDR3 loop is CASSLTGGYEQYF. The CDR3 region has the DNA TGTGCCAGCAGCTTAACAGGGGGATACGAGCAGTACTTC.

This clone was seen more than once but under ten times. V and J are TRBV10-3 and TRBJ2-1; TRBD1 aligns across 9 bases. This CDR3 is built from 12 residues. The junction had 1 base not matched to a gene; V was cut back by 5 bases and J by 8 bases. Germline V gene sequence: CDR1 ENHRY, CDR2 SYGVKD. CDR3 sequence (DNA): TGTGCCATCAGTCGACAGGGGGATGAGCAGTTCTTC. Translation: CAISRQGDEQFF.

The chain joins TRBV29-1 to TRBJ1-1, with TRBD1 matching 8 bases. CDR1 and CDR2 from the germline V gene are SQVTM and ANQGSEA. The CDR3 is made up of 14 amino acids. The J segment lost 2 bases and the V segment lost 1 base, leaving 3 bases of the junction unmatched. The CDR3 DNA sequence: TGCAGCGTTGAAGCAGGGACAGGAAACACTGAAGCTTTCTTT. Translation: CSVEAGTGNTEAFF.

This clone has a handful of counts. V usage is TRBV6-5 and J usage is TRBJ2-6, with D uncertain. The ends were cut back, 2 bases at V and 4 bases at J, with 3 bases in the middle. The CDR3 has 13 residues. Germline loops: CDR1 MNHEY, CDR2 SVGAGI. The DNA for the CDR3 is TGTGCCAGCAGTTACGCCGGGGCCAACGTCCTGACTTTC. This encodes CASSYAGANVLTF.

This clone was observed a few times. The chain has TRBV5-6 and TRBJ2-3; 9 nucleotides match TRBD2. In germline, CDR1 is SGHDT, CDR2 YYEEEE. The V gene end was trimmed by 5 bases and the J gene end by 3 bases; junction bases not matched to a gene: 4. The CDR3 covers 14 residues. The CDR3 loop is CASRQGLATDTQYF. CDR3 bases: TGTGCCAGCAGGCAGGGACTAGCAACAGATACGCAGTATTTT.

The chain couples TRBV11-3 to TRBJ2-7; perhaps TRBD1 as D (6 bases). V lost 5 bases and J 0 bases, leaving 11 bases between the germline ends. CDR1 is SGHNT and CDR2 is YENEEA in the germline V gene. The CDR3 is made up of 14 amino acids. The CDR3 sequence is CASSLTGSSYEQYF. CDR3 in DNA: TGTGCCAGCAGCCTAACAGGGAGCTCCTACGAGCAGTACTTC.

Remarks on this clone: Other DNA sequences from this sample encode an identical CDR3 as well. The rearrangement links TRBV19 to TRBJ2-5; 13 bases line up with TRBD2. The V segment lost 4 bases and the J segment 2 bases; nucleotides outside the gene matches: 4. The CDR3 runs 16 residues. CDR1 and CDR2 from the germline V gene are LNHDA and SQIVND (reference sequence). The CDR3: CASSRRLAGGQETQYF. CDR3 nucleotide sequence: TGTGCCAGTAGTAGACGACTAGCGGGGGGTCAAGAGACCCAGTACTTC.

This clone was counted only a few times. V gene TRBV5-1 combines with J gene TRBJ2-5, with D hard to call. This CDR3 contains 14 residues. CDR1 is SGHRS, CDR2 YFSETQ, per germline. V was pared by 1 base and J by 1 base, with 8 bases between. Here the CDR3 reads CASSLQELQETQYF. The CDR3 DNA reads as TGCGCCAGCAGCTTGCAAGAGCTCCAAGAGACCCAGTACTTC.

The chain has TRBV11-1 and TRBJ2-7; D may be TRBD2 (5 bases). Trimming took off 1 base at V and 0 bases at J, with 7 bases between the two ends. Germline V gene sequence: CDR1 SGHAT, CDR2 FQDESV (reference sequence). This CDR3 contains 14 residues. The CDR3 bases are TGTGCCAGCAGCTTAGATGCGGGCTCCTACGAGCAGTACTTC. Protein product: CASSLDAGSYEQYF.

The V gene is TRBV2, the J gene TRBJ2-3; 11 bases fit TRBD2. This CDR3 comprises 14 residues. Germline trimming cut 6 bases from V and 3 bases from J; bases unmatched to any gene: 2. Per the germline V gene, CDR1 is SNHLY and CDR2 is FYNNEI. CDR3 in amino acids: CASRWTSGTDTQYF. In DNA form, the CDR3 reads TGTGCCAGCAGATGGACTAGCGGGACAGATACGCAGTATTTT.

This clone was seen just once. The chain uses TRBV2 and TRBJ2-3; tentatively, D is TRBD1 (5 bases). V was trimmed by 7 bases and J by 4 bases, leaving 12 bases between them. This CDR3 comprises 13 residues. CDR1 is SNHLY and CDR2 is FYNNEI in the germline V gene. CDR3 coding DNA: TGTGCCAGCAATCAGTTCAGGGCAGATACGCAGTATTTT. It translates to CASNQFRADTQYF.

The rearrangement joins TRBV11-2 to TRBJ2-7; TRBD2 is a possible D gene (6 bases). Germline loops: CDR1 SGHAT, CDR2 FQNNGV. V was clipped by 0 bases and J by 3 bases, with 12 bases between them. The CDR3 sequence is 15 residues long. This CDR3 reads CASSLDQGGFYEQYF. The CDR3 bases are TGTGCCAGCAGCTTAGATCAAGGAGGGTTCTACGAGCAGTACTTC.

The chain recombines TRBV13 with TRBJ1-5; 9 bases line up with TRBD1. This CDR3 has 16 amino acids. The germline V gene encodes CDR1 PRHDT and CDR2 FYEKMQ (reference sequence). J lost 2 bases, V lost 5 bases, and 7 bases had no gene match. CDR3: CASSRRDRDGNQPQHF. CDR3 nucleotides: TGTGCCAGCAGCAGACGGGACAGGGACGGCAATCAGCCCCAGCATTTT.

This clone came up once. The rearrangement uses TRBV20-1 and TRBJ2-3, with D perhaps matching TRBD2 (5 bases). Germline values: CDR1 DFQATT, CDR2 SNEGSKA (reference sequence). V lost 3 bases and J 4 bases, leaving 5 bases between the germline ends. The CDR3 is made up of 11 amino acids. The CDR3 sequence: CSARDSDTQYF. CDR3 nucleotide sequence: TGCAGTGCTAGGGACTCAGATACGCAGTATTTT.

There are a few counts of this clone. The sample carries other DNA sequences with the same CDR3. The rearrangement links TRBV5-1 to TRBJ2-5; D is unclear. CDR3 length: 15 amino acids. The V end was cut by 0 bases, the J end by 5 bases, with 14 bases between. CDR1 is SGHRS, CDR2 YFSETQ, per germline. The DNA of the CDR3 is TGCGCCAGCAGCTTGGACACGGGTGTTGGGGAGACCCAGTACTTC. Protein: CASSLDTGVGETQYF.

V is TRBV9 and J is TRBJ2-5; D is perhaps TRBD2 (6 bases). The CDR3 contains 15 residues. V was shortened by 4 bases and J by 11 bases, with 24 bases between the two germline ends. The germline V gene encodes CDR1 SGDLS and CDR2 YYNGEE. The CDR3 sequence is CASSPGVEGYLEQYF. The DNA of the CDR3 is TGTGCCAGCAGCCCCGGGGTGGAGGGCTACTTAGAGCAGTACTTC. Looking up the rest from reference TRBV9 and TRBJ2-5 gives the full variable domain: DSGVTQTPKHLITATGQRVTLRCSPRSGDLSVYWYQQSLDQGLQFLIQYYNGEERAKGNILERFSAQQFPDLHSELNLSSLELGDSALYFCASSPGVEGYLEQYFGPGTRLLVL.

The chain combines TRBV7-9 with TRBJ2-5, with D perhaps matching TRBD1 (5 bases). V lost 5 bases to trimming and J lost 5 bases, with 12 bases between them. The germline V gene has CDR1 SEHNR and CDR2 FQNEAQ (reference sequence). The CDR3 totals 13 residues. As DNA, the CDR3 is TGTGCCAGCAGCCCCCCCGCAGGGGAGACCCAGTACTTC. This translates into CASSPPAGETQYF.

The chain has TRBV6-1 and TRBJ1-4; no firm D call. V lost 0 bases and J lost 4, with 6 bases in between. CDR3 length: 14 residues. Germline V CDR1 and CDR2: MNHNS, SASEGT. The CDR3 loop is CASSEADLNEKLFF. The DNA of the CDR3 is TGTGCCAGCAGTGAAGCGGACCTTAATGAAAAACTGTTTTTT.

This clone was observed a few times. This chain links TRBV18 with TRBJ2-5; D remains ambiguous. The V end was cut by 2 bases, the J end by 1 base, with 8 bases between. The germline V gene encodes CDR1 KGHSH and CDR2 LQKENI. The CDR3 has 14 amino acids. CDR3 amino acids: CASSPGLIQETQYF. In DNA form, the CDR3 reads TGTGCCAGCTCACCAGGTCTGATCCAAGAGACCCAGTACTTC.

This clone has just a few counts. CDR3 region: CASSPRTSGRSWGDEQFF. The CDR3 DNA reads TGCGCCAGCAGCCCCCGGACTAGCGGCCGCTCCTGGGGCGATGAGCAGTTCTTC. This rearrangement joins TRBV4-3 to TRBJ2-1; TRBD2 matches at 10 bases. The trim removed 4 bases at V and 8 bases at J, leaving 17 bases unmatched. Germline V CDR1 and CDR2: LGHNA, YSLEER. The CDR3 is 18 amino acids.